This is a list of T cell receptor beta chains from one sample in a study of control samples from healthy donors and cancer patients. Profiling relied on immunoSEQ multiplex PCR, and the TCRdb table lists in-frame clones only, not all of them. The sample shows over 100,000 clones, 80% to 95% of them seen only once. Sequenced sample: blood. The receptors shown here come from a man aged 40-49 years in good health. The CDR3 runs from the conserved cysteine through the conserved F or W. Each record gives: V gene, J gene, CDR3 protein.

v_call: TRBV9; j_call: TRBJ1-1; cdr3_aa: CASSVSAKNTEAFF
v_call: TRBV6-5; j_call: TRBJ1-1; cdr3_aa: CASQNRVGTEAFF
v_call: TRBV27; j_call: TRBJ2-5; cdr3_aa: CASSLETGTSPETQYF
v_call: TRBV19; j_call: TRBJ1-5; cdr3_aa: CASSTQDNQPQHF
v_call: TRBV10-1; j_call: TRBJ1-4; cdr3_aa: CASSDSREKLFF
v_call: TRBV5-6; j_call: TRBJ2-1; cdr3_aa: CASSLSRGRGPNNEQFF
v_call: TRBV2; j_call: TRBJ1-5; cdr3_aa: CASRAGVSNQPQHF
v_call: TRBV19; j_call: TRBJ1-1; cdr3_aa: CASIPSGRQNTEAFF
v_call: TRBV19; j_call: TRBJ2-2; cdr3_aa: CASGAANTGELFF
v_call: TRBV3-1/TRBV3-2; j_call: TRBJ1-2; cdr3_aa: CASSQDVWGLEGYTF
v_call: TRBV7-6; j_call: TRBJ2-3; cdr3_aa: CASSATRGAPDTQYF
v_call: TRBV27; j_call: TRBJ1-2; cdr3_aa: CASSSQGSYGYTF
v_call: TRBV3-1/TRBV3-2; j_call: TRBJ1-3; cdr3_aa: CASSPNTLSGNTIYF
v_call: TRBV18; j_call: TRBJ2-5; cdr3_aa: CASSRIRTSGGKETQYF
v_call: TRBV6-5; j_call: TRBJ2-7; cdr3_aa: CASTSTETSYEQYF
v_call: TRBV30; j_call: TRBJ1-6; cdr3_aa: CAWGQENYNSPLHF
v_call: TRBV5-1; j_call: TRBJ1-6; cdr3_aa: CASSPMSDRDHSPLHF
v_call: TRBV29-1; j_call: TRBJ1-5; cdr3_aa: CSAVTGNQPQHF
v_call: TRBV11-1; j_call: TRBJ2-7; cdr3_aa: CASSSRGQPSYEQYF
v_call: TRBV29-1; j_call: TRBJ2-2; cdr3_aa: CSVSGTGEVGELFF
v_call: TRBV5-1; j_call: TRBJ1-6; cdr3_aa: CASTPTGSYNSPLHF
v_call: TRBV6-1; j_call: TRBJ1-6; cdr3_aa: CASSEAPPTGSGSPLHF
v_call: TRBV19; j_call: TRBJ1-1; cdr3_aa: CASSIDRGGRGAFF
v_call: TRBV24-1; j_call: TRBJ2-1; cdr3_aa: CATSALGGAGEQFF
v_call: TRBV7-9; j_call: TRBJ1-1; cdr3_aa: CASNGVNRGTEAFF
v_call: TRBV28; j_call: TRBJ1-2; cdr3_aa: CATLWGFGYTF
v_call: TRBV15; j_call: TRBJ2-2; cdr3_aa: CATSVLTGQGAVNTGELFF
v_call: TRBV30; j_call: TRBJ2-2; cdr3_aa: CAWRLGPRTGELFF
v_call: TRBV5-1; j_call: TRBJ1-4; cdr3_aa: CASSLGAGGVNEKLFF
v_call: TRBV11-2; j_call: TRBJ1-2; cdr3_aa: CASRVSSSSGYTF
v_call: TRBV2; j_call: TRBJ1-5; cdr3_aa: CATKGQGMTQPQHF
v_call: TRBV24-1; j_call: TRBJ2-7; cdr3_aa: CATSDAPGQATPLTYEQYF
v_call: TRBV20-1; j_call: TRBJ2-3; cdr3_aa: CSASGAPAHPDTQYF
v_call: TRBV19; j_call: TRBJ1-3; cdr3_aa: CASSIRPEASGNTIYF
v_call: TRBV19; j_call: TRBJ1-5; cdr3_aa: CASSIVSPGVLQPQHF
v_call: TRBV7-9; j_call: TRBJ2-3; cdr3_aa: CASSKGLAGGPSKDTQYF
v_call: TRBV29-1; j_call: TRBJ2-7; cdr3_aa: CSVSTGGYEQYF
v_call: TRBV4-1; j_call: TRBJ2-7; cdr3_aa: CASSPSGQSLGEQYF
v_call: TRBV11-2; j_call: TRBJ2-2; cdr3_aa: CASRPGPSRLNTGELFF
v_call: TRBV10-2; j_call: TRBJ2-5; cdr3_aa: CASSASGGTKETQYF
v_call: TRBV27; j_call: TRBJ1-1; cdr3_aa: CASSLQAGEAFF
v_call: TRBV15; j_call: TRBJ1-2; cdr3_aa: CATSSGRNNGYTF
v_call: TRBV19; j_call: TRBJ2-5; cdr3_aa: CASRPLFGGRETQYF
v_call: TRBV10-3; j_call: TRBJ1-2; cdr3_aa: CAIARDREDVTF
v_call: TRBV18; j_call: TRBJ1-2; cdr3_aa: CASAPPSADGYTF
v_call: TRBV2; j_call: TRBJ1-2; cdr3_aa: CASSPLQNYGYTF
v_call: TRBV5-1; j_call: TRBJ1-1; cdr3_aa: CASSLVAQNTEAFF
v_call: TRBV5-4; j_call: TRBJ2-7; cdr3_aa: CASSSVDRFVGEQYF
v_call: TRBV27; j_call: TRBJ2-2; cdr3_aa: CASSQRDGRVTGELFF
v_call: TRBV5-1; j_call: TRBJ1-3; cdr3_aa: CASKGRLGNTIYF
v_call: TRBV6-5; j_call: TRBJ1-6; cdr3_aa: CASREGARNSPLHF
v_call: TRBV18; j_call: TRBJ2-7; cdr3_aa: CASSPAVAGGYEQYF
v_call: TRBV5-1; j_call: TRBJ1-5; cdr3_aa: CASSEPGQPQHF